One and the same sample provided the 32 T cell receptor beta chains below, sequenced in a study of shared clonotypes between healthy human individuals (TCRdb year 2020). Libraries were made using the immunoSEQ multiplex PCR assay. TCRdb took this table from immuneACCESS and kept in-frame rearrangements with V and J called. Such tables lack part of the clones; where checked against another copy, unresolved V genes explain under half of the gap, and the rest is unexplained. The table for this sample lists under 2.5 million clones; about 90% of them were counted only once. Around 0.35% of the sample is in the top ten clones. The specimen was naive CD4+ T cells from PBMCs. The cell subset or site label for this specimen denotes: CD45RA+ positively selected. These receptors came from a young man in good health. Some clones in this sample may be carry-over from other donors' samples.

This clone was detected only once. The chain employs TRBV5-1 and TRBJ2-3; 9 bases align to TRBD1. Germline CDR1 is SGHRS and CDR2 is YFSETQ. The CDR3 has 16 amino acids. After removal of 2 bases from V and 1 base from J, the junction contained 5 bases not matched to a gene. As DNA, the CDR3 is TGCGCCAGCAGCTTACCGGGACAGGGACGCACAGATACGCAGTATTTT. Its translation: CASSLPGQGRTDTQYF.

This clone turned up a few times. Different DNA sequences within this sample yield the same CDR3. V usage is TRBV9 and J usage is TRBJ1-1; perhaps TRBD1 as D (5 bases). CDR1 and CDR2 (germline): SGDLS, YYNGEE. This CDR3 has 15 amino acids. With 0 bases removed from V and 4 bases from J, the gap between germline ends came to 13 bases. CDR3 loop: CASSVVPGLGTEAFF. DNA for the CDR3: TGTGCCAGCAGCGTAGTCCCAGGGTTGGGCACTGAAGCTTTCTTT.

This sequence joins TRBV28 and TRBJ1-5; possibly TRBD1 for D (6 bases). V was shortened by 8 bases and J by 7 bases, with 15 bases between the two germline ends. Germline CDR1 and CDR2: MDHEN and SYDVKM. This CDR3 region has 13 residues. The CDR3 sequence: CASLGHAGQPQHF. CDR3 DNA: TGTGCCAGCCTGGGACACGCGGGCCAGCCCCAGCATTTT.

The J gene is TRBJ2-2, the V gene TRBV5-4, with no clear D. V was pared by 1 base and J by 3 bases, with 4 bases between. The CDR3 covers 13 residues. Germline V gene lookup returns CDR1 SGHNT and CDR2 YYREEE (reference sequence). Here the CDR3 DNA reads TGTGCCAGCAGCTTGCAGGACACCGGGGAGCTGTTTTTT. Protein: CASSLQDTGELFF.

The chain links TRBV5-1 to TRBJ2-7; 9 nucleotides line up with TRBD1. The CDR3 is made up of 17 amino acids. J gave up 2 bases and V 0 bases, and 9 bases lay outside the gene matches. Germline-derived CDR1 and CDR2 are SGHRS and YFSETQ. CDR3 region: CASSLEVTGGATYEQYF. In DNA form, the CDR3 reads TGCGCCAGCAGCTTGGAAGTTACAGGGGGCGCAACCTACGAGCAGTACTTC.

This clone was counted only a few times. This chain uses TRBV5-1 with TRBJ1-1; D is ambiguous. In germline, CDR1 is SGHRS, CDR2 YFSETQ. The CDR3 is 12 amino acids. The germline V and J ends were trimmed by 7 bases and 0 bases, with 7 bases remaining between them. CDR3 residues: CASAEMNTEAFF. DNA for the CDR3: TGCGCCAGCGCCGAAATGAACACTGAAGCTTTCTTT.

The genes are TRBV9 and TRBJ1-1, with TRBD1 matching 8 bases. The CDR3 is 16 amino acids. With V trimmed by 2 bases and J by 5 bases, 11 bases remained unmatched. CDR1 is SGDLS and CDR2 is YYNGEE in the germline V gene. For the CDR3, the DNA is TGTGCCAGCAGCGTCGGCGGACAGGGCAAAACGACTGAAGCTTTCTTT. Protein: CASSVGGQGKTTEAFF.

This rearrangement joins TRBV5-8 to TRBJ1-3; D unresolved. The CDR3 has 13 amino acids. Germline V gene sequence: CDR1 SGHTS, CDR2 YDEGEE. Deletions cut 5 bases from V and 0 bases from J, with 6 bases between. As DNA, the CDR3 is TGTGCCAGCAGTTTCATCTCTGGAAACACCATATATTTT. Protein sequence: CASSFISGNTIYF.

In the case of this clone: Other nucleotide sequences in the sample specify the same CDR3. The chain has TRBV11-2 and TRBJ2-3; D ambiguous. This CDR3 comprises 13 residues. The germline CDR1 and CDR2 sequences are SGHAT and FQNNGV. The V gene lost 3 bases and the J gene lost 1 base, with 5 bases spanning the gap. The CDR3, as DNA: TGTGCCAGCAGCTTTCAGGGCACAGATACGCAGTATTTT. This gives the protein CASSFQGTDTQYF.

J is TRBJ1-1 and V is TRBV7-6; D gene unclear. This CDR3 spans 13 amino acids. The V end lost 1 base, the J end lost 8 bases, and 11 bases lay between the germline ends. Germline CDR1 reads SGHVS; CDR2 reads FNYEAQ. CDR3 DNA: TGTGCCAGCAGCTTAGATTTGAGGCAGGAAGCTTTCTTT. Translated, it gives CASSLDLRQEAFF. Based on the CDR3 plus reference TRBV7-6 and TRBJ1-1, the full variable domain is GAGVSQSPRYKVTKRGQDVALRCDPISGHVSLYWYRQALGQGPEFLTYFNYEAQQDKSGLPNDRFSAERPEGSISTLTIQRTEQRDSAMYRCASSLDLRQEAFFGQGTRLTVV.

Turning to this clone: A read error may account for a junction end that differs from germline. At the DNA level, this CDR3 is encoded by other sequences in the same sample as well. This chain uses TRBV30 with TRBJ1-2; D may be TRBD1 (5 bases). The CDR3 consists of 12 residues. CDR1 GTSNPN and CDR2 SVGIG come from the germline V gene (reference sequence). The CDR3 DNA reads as TGCGCCTGGAGTGCAGGGAACTATGGCTACACCTTC. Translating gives CAWSAGNYGYTF.

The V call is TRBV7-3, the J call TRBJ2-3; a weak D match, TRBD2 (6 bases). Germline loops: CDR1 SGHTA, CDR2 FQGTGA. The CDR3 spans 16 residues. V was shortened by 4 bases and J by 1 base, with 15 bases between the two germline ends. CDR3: CASSSKSGGGTDTQYF. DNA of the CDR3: TGTGCCAGCAGCTCAAAAAGCGGAGGGGGCACAGATACGCAGTATTTT. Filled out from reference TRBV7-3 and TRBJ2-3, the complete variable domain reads GAGVSQTPSNKVTEKGKYVELRCDPISGHTALYWYRQSLGQGPEFLIYFQGTGAADDSGLPNDRFFAVRPEGSVSTLKIQRTERGDSAVYLCASSSKSGGGTDTQYFGPGTRLTVL.

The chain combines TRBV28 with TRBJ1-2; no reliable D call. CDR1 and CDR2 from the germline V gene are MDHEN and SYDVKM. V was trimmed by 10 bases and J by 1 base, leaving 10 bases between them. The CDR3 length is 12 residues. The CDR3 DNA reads TGTGCCACGGAGACGGTTAACTATGGCTACACCTTC. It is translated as CATETVNYGYTF.

For the CDR3, the DNA is TGTGCCAGCATGGGGACTAGCGGGAGATACGAGCAGTACTTC. Translating gives CASMGTSGRYEQYF. The genes are TRBV6-5 and TRBJ2-7; 14 bases match TRBD2. From germline, CDR1 is MNHEY and CDR2 SVGAGI. This CDR3 comprises 14 residues. With V trimmed by 7 bases and J by 4 bases, 3 bases remained unmatched.

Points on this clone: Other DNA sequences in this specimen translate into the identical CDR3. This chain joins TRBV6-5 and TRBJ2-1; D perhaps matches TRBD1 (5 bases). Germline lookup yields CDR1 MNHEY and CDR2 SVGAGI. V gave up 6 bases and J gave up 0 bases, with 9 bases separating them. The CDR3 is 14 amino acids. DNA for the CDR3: TGTGCCAGCAGCAGACAGAGCTCCTACAATGAGCAGTTCTTC. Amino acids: CASSRQSSYNEQFF.

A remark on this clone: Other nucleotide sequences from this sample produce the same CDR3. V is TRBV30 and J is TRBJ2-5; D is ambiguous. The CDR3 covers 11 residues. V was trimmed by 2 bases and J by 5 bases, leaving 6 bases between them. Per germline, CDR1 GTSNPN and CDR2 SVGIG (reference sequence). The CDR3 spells CAWSIRETQYF. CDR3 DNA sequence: TGTGCCTGGAGTATAAGGGAGACCCAGTACTTC.

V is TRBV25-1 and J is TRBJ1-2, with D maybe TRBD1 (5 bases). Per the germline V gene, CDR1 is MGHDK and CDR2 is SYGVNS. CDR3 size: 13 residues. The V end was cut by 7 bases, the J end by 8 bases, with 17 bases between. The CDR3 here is CASNRGPGGGYTF. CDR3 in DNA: TGTGCCAGCAATAGGGGCCCGGGTGGCGGCTACACCTTC.

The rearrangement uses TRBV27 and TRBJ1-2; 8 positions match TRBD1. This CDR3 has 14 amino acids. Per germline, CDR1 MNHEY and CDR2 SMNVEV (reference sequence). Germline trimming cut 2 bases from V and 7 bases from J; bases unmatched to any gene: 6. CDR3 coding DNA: TGTGCCAGCAGTTTAGGTCAGGGGGCGTCTGGCTACACCTTC. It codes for CASSLGQGASGYTF.

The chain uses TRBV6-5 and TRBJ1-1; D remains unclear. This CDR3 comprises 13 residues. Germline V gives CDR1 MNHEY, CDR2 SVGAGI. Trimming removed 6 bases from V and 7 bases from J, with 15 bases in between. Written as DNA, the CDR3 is TGTGCCAGCAGACCTAAACCTCTAAATGAAGCTTTCTTT. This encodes CASRPKPLNEAFF.

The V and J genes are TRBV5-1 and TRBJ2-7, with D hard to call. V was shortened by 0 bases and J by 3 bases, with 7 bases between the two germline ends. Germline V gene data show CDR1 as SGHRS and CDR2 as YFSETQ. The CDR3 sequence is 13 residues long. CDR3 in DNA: TGCGCCAGCAGCTTGGGGGCCTTCTACGAGCAGTACTTC. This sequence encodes CASSLGAFYEQYF.

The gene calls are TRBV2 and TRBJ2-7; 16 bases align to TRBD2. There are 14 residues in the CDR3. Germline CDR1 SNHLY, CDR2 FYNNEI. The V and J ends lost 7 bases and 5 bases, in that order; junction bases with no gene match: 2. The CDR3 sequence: CASMGLAGGNEQYF. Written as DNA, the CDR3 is TGTGCCAGCATGGGACTAGCGGGAGGGAACGAGCAGTACTTC.

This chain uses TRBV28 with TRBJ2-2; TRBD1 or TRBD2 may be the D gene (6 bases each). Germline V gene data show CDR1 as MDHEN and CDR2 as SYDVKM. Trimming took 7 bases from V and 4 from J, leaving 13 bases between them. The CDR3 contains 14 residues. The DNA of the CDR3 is TGTGCCAGCACACAGGGAGGTGCCACCGGGGAGCTGTTTTTT. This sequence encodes CASTQGGATGELFF.

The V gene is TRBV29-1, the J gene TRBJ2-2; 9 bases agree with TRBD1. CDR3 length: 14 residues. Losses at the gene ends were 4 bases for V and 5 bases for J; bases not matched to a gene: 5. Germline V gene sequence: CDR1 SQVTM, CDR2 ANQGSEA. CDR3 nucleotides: TGCAGCGTTGCAGGACAGGGGCGGACCGGGGAGCTGTTTTTT. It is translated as CSVAGQGRTGELFF.

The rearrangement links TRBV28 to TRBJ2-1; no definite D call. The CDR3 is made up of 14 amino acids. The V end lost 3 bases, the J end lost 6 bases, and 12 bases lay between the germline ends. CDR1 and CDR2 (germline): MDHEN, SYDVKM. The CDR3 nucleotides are TGTGCCAGCAGTTTTTCTACTATGTTCAATGAGCAGTTCTTC. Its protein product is CASSFSTMFNEQFF.

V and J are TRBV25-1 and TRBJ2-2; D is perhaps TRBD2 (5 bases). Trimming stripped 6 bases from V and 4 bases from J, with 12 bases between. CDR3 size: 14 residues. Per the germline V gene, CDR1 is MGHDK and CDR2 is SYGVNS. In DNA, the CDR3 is TGTGCCAGCAGCCGGGTTCGGGGCACCGGGGAGCTGTTTTTT. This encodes CASSRVRGTGELFF. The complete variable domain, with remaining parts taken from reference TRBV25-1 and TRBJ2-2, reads EADIYQTPRYLVIGTGKKITLECSQTMGHDKMYWYQQDPGMELHLIHYSYGVNSTEKGDLSSESTVSRIRTEHFPLTLESARPSHTSQYLCASSRVRGTGELFFGEGSRLTVL.

CDR3 sequence (DNA): TGTGCCAGTAAGGCCCGGGAGGGCCGTTCCTACGAGCAGTACTTC. This encodes CASKAREGRSYEQYF. The V gene is TRBV19, the J gene TRBJ2-7, with 8 nucleotides matching TRBD2. Per germline, CDR1 LNHDA and CDR2 SQIVND (reference sequence). The J segment lost 1 base and the V segment lost 7 bases, leaving 9 bases of the junction unmatched. There are 15 residues in the CDR3.

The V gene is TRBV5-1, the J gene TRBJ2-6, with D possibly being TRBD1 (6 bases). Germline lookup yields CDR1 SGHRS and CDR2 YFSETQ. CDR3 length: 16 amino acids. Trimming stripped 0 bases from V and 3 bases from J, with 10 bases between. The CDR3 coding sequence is TGCGCCAGCAGCTTGGGGGGACAAGATGGGGCCAACGTCCTGACTTTC. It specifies CASSLGGQDGANVLTF.

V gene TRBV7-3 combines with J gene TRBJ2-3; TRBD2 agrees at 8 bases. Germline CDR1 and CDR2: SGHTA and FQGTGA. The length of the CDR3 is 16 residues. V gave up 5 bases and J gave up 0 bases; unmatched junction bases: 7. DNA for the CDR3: TGTGCCAGCAGCCTCATTAGCGGGACGAGCACAGATACGCAGTATTTT. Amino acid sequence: CASSLISGTSTDTQYF.

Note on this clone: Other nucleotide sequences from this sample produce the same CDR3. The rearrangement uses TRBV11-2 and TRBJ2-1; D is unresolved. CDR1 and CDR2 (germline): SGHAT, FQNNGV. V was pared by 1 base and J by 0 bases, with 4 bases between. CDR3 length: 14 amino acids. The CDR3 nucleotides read TGTGCCAGCAGCTTAGGGAGCTCCTACAATGAGCAGTTCTTC. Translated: CASSLGSSYNEQFF.

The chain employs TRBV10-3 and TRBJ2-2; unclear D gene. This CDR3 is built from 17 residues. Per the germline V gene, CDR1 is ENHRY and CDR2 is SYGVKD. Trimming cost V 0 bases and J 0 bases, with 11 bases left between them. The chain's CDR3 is CAISESRLLANTGELFF. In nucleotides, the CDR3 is TGTGCCATCAGTGAGTCCCGACTCCTCGCGAACACCGGGGAGCTGTTTTTT.

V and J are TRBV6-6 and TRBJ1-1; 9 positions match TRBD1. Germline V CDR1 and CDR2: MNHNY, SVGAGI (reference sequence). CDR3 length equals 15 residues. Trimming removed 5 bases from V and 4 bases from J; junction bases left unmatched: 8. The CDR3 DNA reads TGTGCCAGCAGTGATGACAGGGGGAGAAGCACTGAAGCTTTCTTT. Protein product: CASSDDRGRSTEAFF.

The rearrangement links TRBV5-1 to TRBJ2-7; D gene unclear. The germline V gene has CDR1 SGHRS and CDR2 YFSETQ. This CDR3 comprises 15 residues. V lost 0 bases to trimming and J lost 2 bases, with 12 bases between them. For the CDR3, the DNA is TGCGCCAGCAGCTTGGGCTGGACGAGGACCTACGAGCAGTACTTC. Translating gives CASSLGWTRTYEQYF.